This entry lists 15 T cell receptor beta chains sequenced from one sample in a study of blood T cell repertoires in COVID-19. The method was immunoSEQ multiplex PCR; TCRdb's version includes in-frame clones alone and lacks a portion of them. The repertoire consists of tens of thousands of clones, with approximately 86% occurring once and the leading ten covering 3.5% to 4.5%. Material: peripheral blood. All receptors derive from an elderly man with active COVID-19.

The V and J genes are TRBV9 and TRBJ1-1, with D possibly being TRBD1 (6 bases). This CDR3 region has 15 residues. The germline V gene encodes CDR1 SGDLS and CDR2 YYNGEE. The V end was cut by 0 bases, the J end by 4 bases, with 13 bases between. The CDR3 region has the DNA TGTGCCAGCAGCGTAGATGGGGGCGCGAGCACTGAAGCTTTCTTT. Protein: CASSVDGGASTEAFF.

J is TRBJ1-6 and V is TRBV6-4; TRBD1 matches at 7 bases. CDR1 is MRHNA, CDR2 SNTAGT, per germline. Trimming at V came to 3 bases and at J to 5 bases, leaving 1 base not matched to a gene. CDR3 length: 14 residues. DNA for the CDR3: TGTGCCAGCAGTGAAGACAGGGATAATTCACCCCTCCACTTT. Protein sequence: CASSEDRDNSPLHF.

The V gene is TRBV9, the J gene TRBJ1-3; 9 bases fit TRBD1. The CDR3 has 17 residues. CDR1 and CDR2 (germline): SGDLS, YYNGEE. The junction had 10 bases not matched to a gene; V was cut back by 5 bases and J by 1 base. The CDR3 region has the DNA TGTGCCAGCAGTCACCCGGGACAGGGATTGTCTGGAAACACCATATATTTT. It translates to CASSHPGQGLSGNTIYF.

CDR3 sequence: CASSKGGTDYEQYF. The CDR3 DNA sequence: TGTGCCAGCAGTAAAGGGGGCACCGACTACGAGCAGTACTTC. The V gene is TRBV7-2, the J gene TRBJ2-7, with TRBD1 identical over 7 bases. Germline V gene lookup returns CDR1 SGHTA and CDR2 FQGNSA. The trim removed 6 bases at V and 3 bases at J, leaving 8 bases unmatched. There are 14 residues in the CDR3.

The gene calls are TRBV18 and TRBJ1-1; TRBD1 agrees at 9 bases. The CDR3 spans 18 residues. Germline V gives CDR1 KGHSH, CDR2 LQKENI. The ends lost 2 bases at V and 0 bases at J; junction bases unmatched: 10. Here the CDR3 reads CASSPTTGGGAMNTEAFF. The CDR3 DNA follows: TGTGCCAGCTCACCAACGACAGGGGGGGGAGCTATGAACACTGAAGCTTTCTTT.

Of note for this clone: A junction end diverges from the germline sequence, so it may reflect a read error. This chain links TRBV4-3 with TRBJ1-2; tentatively, D is TRBD1 (5 bases). The germline gives CDR1 LGHNA, CDR2 YSLEER. The CDR3 spans 13 residues. Here the CDR3 reads CASSQDERGVRDF. The CDR3 region has the DNA TGCGCCAGCAGCCAAGATGAACGGGGGGTGAGGGACTTC.

This clone came up once. A junction end diverges from the germline sequence, so it may reflect a read error. The same CDR3 is also encoded by other DNA sequences in this sample. The V gene is TRBV5-1, the J gene TRBJ1-1; TRBD1 might be the D (5 bases). CDR1 is SGHRS and CDR2 is YFSETQ in the germline V gene. The CDR3 runs 14 residues. The CDR3 sequence is CASSLETANTEAFF. The CDR3 coding sequence is TGCGCCAGCAGCTTGGAGACAGCGAACACTGAGGCTTTCTTT.

The chain uses TRBV28 and TRBJ1-4; TRBD1 matches 9 bases. The CDR3 extends over 17 amino acids. V dropped 7 bases and J dropped 5; count of bases not matched to a gene: 14. Germline CDR1 and CDR2: MDHEN and SYDVKM. CDR3 in DNA: TGTGCCAGCACCACGTTGGGGACAGGGATCAAAAATGAAAAACTGTTTTTT. This gives the protein CASTTLGTGIKNEKLFF.

The chain uses TRBV5-4 and TRBJ2-1; the D is unclear. The germline V and J ends were trimmed by 2 bases and 2 bases, with 11 bases remaining between them. The CDR3 is 15 residues long. Germline V gene sequence: CDR1 SGHNT, CDR2 YYREEE (reference sequence). CDR3 bases: TGTGCCAGCAGCTTACCCAGCAGGACCTACAATGAGCAGTTCTTC. It specifies CASSLPSRTYNEQFF.

This chain uses TRBV7-2 with TRBJ2-1; D might be TRBD1 (6 bases). Trimming took 5 bases from V and 7 from J, leaving 18 bases between them. Looked up from germline, CDR1 is SGHTA and CDR2 is FQGNSA. CDR3 length: 15 amino acids. The CDR3 region has the DNA TGTGCCAGCAGCAAAAGTCGAGACAGGCTAAATGAGCAGTTCTTC. Translation gives CASSKSRDRLNEQFF.

V and J are TRBV28 and TRBJ2-1, with TRBD2 matching over 9 bases. CDR3 length: 17 amino acids. Looked up from germline, CDR1 is MDHEN and CDR2 is SYDVKM. The junction had 12 bases not matched to a gene; V was cut back by 1 base and J by 8 bases. The CDR3 loop is CASSLSEGGRARDEQFF. In nucleotides, the CDR3 is TGTGCCAGCAGTTTATCCGAGGGCGGGAGGGCTCGCGATGAGCAGTTCTTC.

The rearrangement uses TRBV5-6 and TRBJ1-1, with D possibly matching TRBD1 (5 bases). The CDR3 length is 14 residues. The germline V gene encodes CDR1 SGHDT and CDR2 YYEEEE. The germline V and J ends were trimmed by 3 bases and 1 base, with 10 bases remaining between them. The CDR3 nucleotides read TGTGCCAGCAGCTGGACAACAGGGAACACTGAAGCTTTCTTT. It codes for CASSWTTGNTEAFF.

In DNA form, the CDR3 reads TGTGCCAGCAGTTACTCCGCGCATAGCAATCAGCCCCAGCATTTT. Its protein product is CASSYSAHSNQPQHF. J is TRBJ1-5 and V is TRBV6-2 or TRBV6-3; D unresolved. V lost 0 bases and J lost 0, with 6 bases in between. Germline V lookup: CDR1 MNHEY, CDR2 SVGEGT. CDR3 length equals 15 residues.

The chain employs TRBV3-1 (or the pseudogene TRBV3-2) and TRBJ2-7, with D uncertain. The V and J ends lost 1 base and 6 bases respectively, with 4 bases between them. CDR3 length: 11 residues. Germline loops: CDR1 LGHDT, CDR2 YNNKEL (reference sequence). The CDR3 here is CASSQAGEQYF. CDR3 DNA sequence: TGTGCCAGCAGCCAAGCAGGCGAGCAGTACTTC.

In DNA, the CDR3 is TGTGCCAGCAGCCTCCTTCCAAGGCAGGACACCTACAATGAGCAGTTCTTC. This codes for CASSLLPRQDTYNEQFF. The gene calls are TRBV11-2 and TRBJ2-1, with a possible D match to TRBD1 (5 bases). CDR3 length: 17 amino acids. Trimming left V 5 bases short and J 2 bases short, with 19 bases between. CDR1 is SGHAT, CDR2 FQNNGV, per germline.